A single sample is the source of the 13 T cell receptor beta chains below, sequenced in a study of beta chain features in type 1 diabetes. Expressed TCRB transcripts were sequenced because the isolated RNA had all been reverse transcribed beforehand. Produced via immunoSEQ multiplex PCR; TCRdb's table is partial and in-frame only. Of about half a million clones detected, about an eighth appear once; the ten largest clones hold over 0.04%. Sequenced: naive CD4+ T cells from blood. Source of these receptors: a woman between 18 and 29 years old in good health.

The rearrangement joins TRBV6-6 to TRBJ2-7; no definite D call. Looked up from germline, CDR1 is MNHNY and CDR2 is SVGAGI (reference sequence). Trimming stripped 2 bases from V and 6 bases from J, with 8 bases between. The CDR3 sequence is 12 residues long. CDR3 region: CASSYESSEQYF. The CDR3 DNA sequence: TGTGCCAGCAGTTACGAGAGCAGCGAGCAGTACTTC.

The rearrangement joins TRBV2 to TRBJ2-2; a weak D match, TRBD2 (6 bases). The CDR3 length is 14 residues. Trimming removed 6 bases at V and 7 bases at J, with 15 bases between. The germline V gene has CDR1 SNHLY and CDR2 FYNNEI. The CDR3 loop reads CASRWEDGLGELFF. The CDR3 region has the DNA TGTGCCAGCAGGTGGGAGGACGGGCTCGGGGAGCTGTTTTTT.

This clone turned up a few times. The CDR3 bases are TGTGCCAGCAGCCCCGCCGGGACTAGCGGGAGTAGGGTATACAATGAGCAGTTCTTC. Translated: CASSPAGTSGSRVYNEQFF. The rearrangement links TRBV7-9 to TRBJ2-1; 14 bases agree with TRBD2. The CDR3 spans 19 residues. The V segment lost 5 bases and the J segment 4 bases; nucleotides outside the gene matches: 13. The V gene's germline CDR1 is SEHNR and CDR2 FQNEAQ (reference sequence).

Only a few counts were recorded for this clone. This chain joins TRBV5-1 and TRBJ2-7; TRBD1 aligns across 7 bases. The germline CDR1 and CDR2 sequences are SGHRS and YFSETQ. This CDR3 is 15 amino acids long. After removal of 0 bases from V and 2 bases from J, the junction contained 5 bases not matched to a gene. Here the CDR3 DNA reads TGCGCCAGCAGCTTGGATAGGGGGCAGACCTACGAGCAGTACGTC. Amino acid sequence: CASSLDRGQTYEQYV.

The chain carries TRBV7-2 and TRBJ2-1; D may match TRBD1 or TRBD2 (5 bases each). The CDR3 spans 15 residues. V was cut by 4 bases and J by 0 bases, with 10 bases left in between. CDR1 is SGHTA and CDR2 is FQGNSA in the germline V gene. DNA for the CDR3: TGTGCCAGCAGCTCCTCGGGGCCCTCCTACAATGAGCAGTTCTTC. It translates to CASSSSGPSYNEQFF.

V is TRBV4-2 and J is TRBJ2-2, with D possibly matching TRBD1 (6 bases). Germline V gene sequence: CDR1 LGHNA, CDR2 YNFKEQ. Trimming took off 1 base at V and 7 bases at J, with 19 bases between the two ends. This CDR3 is built from 17 residues. CDR3 coding DNA: TGTGCCAGCAGCCAAGCAGCGAGATCAGGGGAAGGCGGGGAGCTGTTTTTT. It encodes CASSQAARSGEGGELFF.

The rearrangement uses TRBV13 and TRBJ1-3; no firm D call. V dropped 2 bases and J dropped 0 bases, with 14 bases sitting between them. CDR1 is PRHDT, CDR2 FYEKMQ, per germline (reference sequence). The CDR3 has 17 residues. The CDR3 reads CASSLHPRGFSGNTIYF. The CDR3 nucleotides are TGTGCCAGCAGCTTACACCCTCGTGGGTTCTCTGGAAACACCATATATTTT.

With respect to this clone: Other nucleotide sequences from this sample produce the same CDR3. This chain connects TRBV7-3 to TRBJ2-3; 9 nucleotides agree with TRBD2. The CDR3 covers 15 residues. Germline trimming cut 0 bases from V and 3 bases from J; bases unmatched to any gene: 1. The germline CDR1 and CDR2 sequences are SGHTA and FQGTGA. This CDR3 is CASSLTGLATDTQYF. CDR3 coding DNA: TGTGCCAGCAGCTTAACGGGACTAGCAACAGATACGCAGTATTTT.

This clone showed up just a few times. This chain joins TRBV7-2 and TRBJ2-5; TRBD2 aligns across 7 bases. This CDR3 region has 16 residues. Germline CDR1 and CDR2: SGHTA and FQGNSA. V lost 5 bases to trimming and J lost 5 bases; unmatched junction nucleotides: 14. Here the CDR3 reads CASSPWGAGKGETQYF. The CDR3 coding sequence is TGTGCCAGCAGCCCCTGGGGAGCGGGAAAGGGGGAGACCCAGTACTTC.

The table lists this clone with a few counts. The chain combines TRBV10-3 with TRBJ1-2, with D perhaps matching TRBD1 (6 bases). With 2 bases removed from V and 1 base from J, the gap between germline ends came to 17 bases. The germline V gene has CDR1 ENHRY and CDR2 SYGVKD. The CDR3 totals 17 residues. As DNA, the CDR3 is TGTGCCATCAGTGAGGAGACGATCTGGACAGTTAACTATGGCTACACCTTC. This gives the protein CAISEETIWTVNYGYTF.

J is TRBJ2-5 and V is TRBV29-1; D unresolved. The germline V gene has CDR1 SQVTM and CDR2 ANQGSEA. Trimming took 0 bases from V and 5 from J, leaving 13 bases between them. CDR3 size: 14 residues. DNA for the CDR3: TGCAGCGTTGAAGACGTTACTTTATTGGAGACCCAGTACTTC. Amino acids: CSVEDVTLLETQYF.

V is TRBV29-1 and J is TRBJ2-7; D remains unclear. Germline CDR1 is SQVTM and CDR2 is ANQGSEA. The V and J ends lost 6 bases and 2 bases respectively, with 14 bases between them. The CDR3 loop spans 13 amino acids. CDR3 sequence: CSVAPRTAYEQYF. The CDR3 DNA sequence: TGCAGCGTAGCTCCTAGAACGGCCTACGAGCAGTACTTC.

This clone was observed a few times. The J gene is TRBJ1-5, the V gene TRBV29-1, with 7 bases that match TRBD1. V shed 6 bases, J shed 5 bases, and the junction held 4 bases outside the gene matches. CDR3 length: 12 residues. Germline lookup yields CDR1 SQVTM and CDR2 ANQGSEA. The CDR3 loop is CSVGQAHQPQHF. The DNA of the CDR3 is TGCAGCGTCGGACAGGCCCATCAGCCCCAGCATTTT.